These 9 T cell receptor beta chains were all obtained from the same sample, sequenced in a study of shared clonotypes between healthy human individuals (dated by TCRdb to the early 2020s). The receptor library was made with the immunoSEQ multiplex PCR assay. What TCRdb holds here is the immuneACCESS table cut down to in-frame rearrangements. Part of the clones is not present; checked against another copy, under half of the missing clones reflect an unresolved V gene, and the others are unexplained. For this sample the table gives about 680,000 clones, of which around 92% were detected only once. The leading ten clones occupy approximately 22% of the sample. CD8 naive samples were CD45RO-negative cells positively selected for CCR7, giving a CD45RA+CCR7+ population that excluded TemRA cells. Specimen: naive CD8+ T cells sorted from blood. The cell subset or site label, as the study defines it: CD45RA+CCR7+. The source is a man younger than 45 in good health.

The V and J genes are TRBV11-2 and TRBJ2-3; 12 nucleotides align to TRBD2. V was clipped by 5 bases and J by 0 bases; unmatched bases: 12. The V gene's germline CDR1 is SGHAT and CDR2 FQNNGV. The CDR3 consists of 19 residues. This CDR3 is CASSLPYGLAGSSTDTQYF. The CDR3 DNA reads TGTGCCAGCAGCCTTCCTTATGGACTAGCGGGATCTAGCACAGATACGCAGTATTTT.

The rearrangement uses TRBV27 and TRBJ1-2; 8 positions match TRBD1. The CDR3 spans 12 residues. The V and J ends lost 6 bases and 8 bases, in that order; junction bases with no gene match: 5. The germline gives CDR1 MNHEY, CDR2 SMNVEV (reference sequence). The CDR3 nucleotides are TGTGCCAGCAGCGCAGGGGGCCAGGGCTACACCTTC. Translating it yields CASSAGGQGYTF.

V and J are TRBV18 and TRBJ2-3; tentative D call: TRBD2 (6 bases). The germline V gene encodes CDR1 KGHSH and CDR2 LQKENI. The V end was cut by 3 bases, the J end by 1 base, with 17 bases between. The CDR3 runs to 17 residues. This chain's CDR3 is CASSPVTRDWGTDTQYF. CDR3 bases: TGTGCCAGCTCACCTGTGACACGGGACTGGGGCACAGATACGCAGTATTTT.

The rearrangement links TRBV28 to TRBJ2-7; D perhaps matches TRBD1 (6 bases). The V end was cut by 5 bases, the J end by 3 bases, with 26 bases between. The CDR3 is 18 amino acids. CDR1 and CDR2 (germline): MDHEN, SYDVKM. The CDR3 sequence: CASSLAPLPQGNYYEQYF. The CDR3 DNA follows: TGTGCCAGCAGTCTAGCCCCCCTCCCACAGGGCAACTACTACGAGCAGTACTTC.

The rearrangement links TRBV28 to TRBJ2-1; TRBD1 aligns across 7 bases. The V segment lost 3 bases and the J segment 5 bases; nucleotides outside the gene matches: 13. CDR1 is MDHEN and CDR2 is SYDVKM in the germline V gene. The CDR3 length is 17 residues. CDR3 nucleotides: TGTGCCAGCAGTTTGGTCCTAGACAGGGCCGGCGACAATGAGCAGTTCTTC. This translates into CASSLVLDRAGDNEQFF.

The chain is built from TRBV15 and TRBJ2-7; a possible D gene is TRBD1 (6 bases). V lost 4 bases and J 3 bases, leaving 7 bases between the germline ends. Per the germline V gene, CDR1 is LNHNV and CDR2 is YYDKDF (reference sequence). This CDR3 comprises 12 residues. The CDR3 nucleotides read TGTGCCACCAGCACGGACAGCTACGAGCAGTACTTC. It yields the protein CATSTDSYEQYF.

A word on this clone: Different DNA sequences within this sample yield the same CDR3. The chain carries TRBV25-1 and TRBJ2-1; 11 bases agree with TRBD2. The germline V gene encodes CDR1 MGHDK and CDR2 SYGVNS. J gave up 3 bases and V 2 bases, and 3 bases lay outside the gene matches. The CDR3 runs 16 residues. CDR3 sequence (DNA): TGTGCCAGCAGTGAACGGACTAGCGGGCTCTACAATGAGCAGTTCTTC. The encoded protein is CASSERTSGLYNEQFF.

The J gene is TRBJ2-6, the V gene TRBV6-1, with D hard to call. There are 16 residues in the CDR3. V was clipped by 1 base and J by 2 bases, with 9 bases between them. Germline V gene data show CDR1 as MNHNS and CDR2 as SASEGT. In nucleotides, the CDR3 is TGTGCCAGCAGTGAAGAGCCGGCTCCTGGGGCCAACGTCCTGACTTTC. Amino acid sequence: CASSEEPAPGANVLTF.

J is TRBJ2-7 and V is TRBV7-2, with 8 bases identical to TRBD1. CDR1 is SGHTA, CDR2 FQGNSA, per germline. The CDR3 extends over 16 amino acids. Germline trimming cut 5 bases from V and 0 bases from J; bases unmatched to any gene: 9. The CDR3, as DNA: TGTGCCAGCAGCCCGTCGACCGGGACAGGCTCCTACGAGCAGTACTTC. This sequence encodes CASSPSTGTGSYEQYF.